The 20 T cell receptor beta chains given below trace back to one sample, sequenced in a study of T cells of healthy individuals. TCRdb independently ran MiXCR on the 5' RACE reads; one entry per CDR3 protein. The table lists about 57,000 distinct CDR3 sequences, about 17% of them singletons. Receptors were obtained from a human donor in good health.

The chain combines TRBV7-9 with TRBJ2-5; unclear D gene. CDR3 size: 14 residues. Trimming cost V 2 bases and J 0 bases, with 7 bases left between them. Germline CDR1 reads SEHNR; CDR2 reads FQNEAQ (reference sequence). The CDR3 spells CASSLRLDQETQYF. For the CDR3, the DNA is TGTGCCAGCAGCTTACGACTTGACCAAGAGACCCAGTACTTC.

Here the CDR3 reads CASSDEGEDSYEQYF. CDR3 sequence (DNA): TGTGCCAGCAGTGATGAAGGGGAGGATTCCTACGAGCAGTACTTC. V gene TRBV25-1 combines with J gene TRBJ2-7, with D possibly being TRBD2 (6 bases). V lost 3 bases and J 1 base, leaving 13 bases between the germline ends. Germline CDR1 and CDR2: MGHDK and SYGVNS. This CDR3 contains 15 residues.

The V and J genes are TRBV5-1 and TRBJ2-5; 9 bases align to TRBD1. The germline V gene encodes CDR1 SGHRS and CDR2 YFSETQ. The CDR3 covers 15 residues. Trimming took 1 base from V and 5 from J; bases not matched to a gene: 6. CDR3 in amino acids: CASSLRDRVPETQYF. The CDR3 DNA sequence: TGCGCCAGCAGCTTGAGGGACAGGGTTCCTGAGACCCAGTACTTC.

This clonotype was found many times. The V gene is TRBV20-1, the J gene TRBJ2-2, with 10 bases that match TRBD2. CDR1 and CDR2 (germline): DFQATT, SNEGSKA (reference sequence). V was clipped by 0 bases and J by 4 bases; unmatched bases: 8. The CDR3 runs to 17 residues. CDR3 sequence: CSARDRASGSGTGELFF. The CDR3 DNA reads TGCAGTGCTAGAGATAGGGCTAGCGGGAGCGGCACCGGGGAGCTGTTTTTT.

This clonotype was recorded many times. This rearrangement joins TRBV27 to TRBJ2-7; tentatively, D is TRBD1 or TRBD2 (5 bases each). The CDR3 totals 14 residues. From germline, CDR1 is MNHEY and CDR2 SMNVEV (reference sequence). Trimming pared 5 bases from V and 6 bases from J, leaving 17 bases between. The CDR3 nucleotides read TGTGCCAGCAGTCTTCACGGGACGAGCGGCGAGCAGTACTTC. Translation: CASSLHGTSGEQYF.

This clonotype was observed at least ten times. The J gene is TRBJ2-1, the V gene TRBV9; D may correspond to TRBD1 or TRBD2 (5 bases each). Germline V gives CDR1 SGDLS, CDR2 YYNGEE. The CDR3 is 15 residues long. V was cut by 4 bases and J by 1 base, with 12 bases left in between. CDR3 residues: CASSLGELSYNEQFF. CDR3 coding DNA: TGTGCCAGCAGCTTGGGGGAGTTGTCCTACAATGAGCAGTTCTTC.

The rearrangement uses TRBV5-1 and TRBJ2-7; D may be TRBD1 or TRBD2 (6 bases each). The CDR3 contains 15 residues. CDR1 and CDR2 from the germline V gene are SGHRS and YFSETQ. V lost 3 bases and J lost 5, with 18 bases in between. The CDR3 region has the DNA TGCGCCAGCAGCTGGTTCGGAAGGGGGGTCGACGAGCAGTACTTC. Protein sequence: CASSWFGRGVDEQYF.

This clonotype was seen a few times. V and J are TRBV5-1 and TRBJ2-2, with a weak D call TRBD1 (6 bases). Trimming stripped 5 bases from V and 2 bases from J, with 13 bases between. This CDR3 region has 15 residues. Germline assignment: CDR1 SGHRS and CDR2 YFSETQ. The DNA of the CDR3 is TGCGCCAGCAGTCCCGACAGGAGTAACACCGGGGAGCTGTTTTTT. Translation: CASSPDRSNTGELFF. The full variable domain, rest sourced from reference TRBV5-1 and TRBJ2-2, is KAGVTQTPRYLIKTRGQQVTLSCSPISGHRSVSWYQQTPGQGLQFLFEYFSETQRNKGNFPGRFSGRQFSNSRSEMNVSTLELGDSALYLCASSPDRSNTGELFFGEGSRLTVL.

The V and J genes are TRBV6-2 or TRBV6-3 and TRBJ2-5, with D possibly TRBD1 on 6 matching bases. The germline V gene has CDR1 MNHEY and CDR2 SVGEGT. This CDR3 has 15 residues. Trimming left V 8 bases short and J 1 base short, with 17 bases between. As DNA, the CDR3 is TGTGCCAGCTCCCAAGAATACAGGGCCCAAGAGACCCAGTACTTC. This sequence encodes CASSQEYRAQETQYF.

There are a few counts of this clonotype. This rearrangement joins TRBV7-6 to TRBJ2-5; weak D call: TRBD2 (6 bases). CDR1 is SGHVS, CDR2 FNYEAQ, per germline. CDR3 length: 12 amino acids. V was trimmed by 5 bases and J by 9 bases, leaving 13 bases between them. The CDR3 nucleotides read TGTGCCAGCAGCCCGACTGGGGAGGCCCAGTACTTC. It yields the protein CASSPTGEAQYF. The variable domain in full, with the rest retrieved from reference TRBV7-6 and TRBJ2-5, is GAGVSQSPRYKVTKRGQDVALRCDPISGHVSLYWYRQALGQGPEFLTYFNYEAQQDKSGLPNDRFSAERPEGSISTLTIQRTEQRDSAMYRCASSPTGEAQYFGPGTRLLVL.

This clonotype was found a few times. The chain joins TRBV6-2 or TRBV6-3 to TRBJ1-1, with TRBD1 as a possible D gene (5 bases). The V end was cut by 8 bases, the J end by 10 bases, with 11 bases between. CDR1 and CDR2 from the germline V gene are MNHEY and SVGEGT. This CDR3 contains 10 residues. In nucleotides, the CDR3 is TGTGCCAGCGGGCAGGGCAGAGCTTTCTTT. It specifies CASGQGRAFF.

This clonotype was recorded many times. The genes are TRBV3-1 and TRBJ1-1; tentatively, D is TRBD1 (5 bases). The CDR3 covers 15 residues. V was pared by 3 bases and J by 4 bases, with 15 bases between. Germline V gene data show CDR1 as LGHDT and CDR2 as YNNKEL (reference sequence). CDR3 sequence: CASSQTIGGGTEAFF. The CDR3 nucleotides are TGTGCCAGCAGCCAGACTATCGGGGGGGGCACTGAAGCTTTCTTT.

A few counts support this clonotype. V is TRBV27 and J is TRBJ1-1; D is perhaps TRBD1 (5 bases). CDR3 length equals 16 residues. V was pared by 6 bases and J by 3 bases, with 20 bases between. CDR1 and CDR2 from the germline V gene are MNHEY and SMNVEV (reference sequence). The DNA for the CDR3 is TGTGCCAGCAGCGCATTGTGGGGCGCGGGGGACACTGAAGCTTTCTTT. It specifies CASSALWGAGDTEAFF.

This clonotype has at least ten counts. The J gene is TRBJ2-7, the V gene TRBV5-1; no firm D call. Germline CDR1 and CDR2: SGHRS and YFSETQ. Trimming removed 1 base from V and 2 bases from J, with 7 bases in between. The CDR3 is made up of 13 amino acids. CDR3 DNA sequence: TGCGCCAGCAGCTTGCCCCCTACCTACGAGCAGTACTTC. This codes for CASSLPPTYEQYF.

The chain is built from TRBV7-8 and TRBJ2-4, with 8 bases matching TRBD1. The CDR3 extends over 15 amino acids. The junction had 6 bases not matched to a gene; V was cut back by 4 bases and J by 4 bases. Germline-derived CDR1 and CDR2 are SGHVS and FQNEAQ. The CDR3 sequence is CASSSTGDGKNIQYF. CDR3 bases: TGTGCCAGCAGCTCGACAGGGGATGGAAAAAACATTCAGTACTTC.

This clonotype was counted many times. This chain connects TRBV5-4 to TRBJ2-1, with D uncertain. Trimming stripped 5 bases from V and 4 bases from J, with 13 bases between. Germline assignment: CDR1 SGHNT and CDR2 YYREEE (reference sequence). The CDR3 extends over 14 amino acids. In DNA, the CDR3 is TGTGCCAGCAGGGCGCCCGACGGGTACAATGAGCAGTTCTTC. Protein: CASRAPDGYNEQFF.

J is TRBJ2-4 and V is TRBV6-5, with TRBD2 identical over 9 bases. Trimming cost V 6 bases and J 1 base; bases outside gene matches: 7. Germline CDR1 and CDR2: MNHEY and SVGAGI. The CDR3 is 16 amino acids. CDR3 DNA: TGTGCCAGCAGCCTCATTGCGGGAGGGGCCAAAAACATTCAGTACTTC. It translates to CASSLIAGGAKNIQYF.

The chain joins TRBV19 to TRBJ2-1; 7 positions match TRBD1. Per germline, CDR1 LNHDA and CDR2 SQIVND (reference sequence). The CDR3 has 14 residues. The J segment lost 4 bases and the V segment lost 6 bases, leaving 6 bases of the junction unmatched. The CDR3 DNA reads as TGTGCCAGTAGCGAAGGGACAGCGTACAATGAGCAGTTCTTC. Residues: CASSEGTAYNEQFF.

The gene calls are TRBV12-3 or TRBV12-4 and TRBJ2-2, with TRBD1 matching over 9 bases. With 4 bases clipped from V and 4 bases from J, the junction kept 4 bases outside the gene matches. This CDR3 has 15 residues. The chain's CDR3 is CASSYRGLGTGELFF. For the CDR3, the DNA is TGTGCCAGCAGTTACAGGGGGCTCGGCACCGGGGAGCTGTTTTTT.

J is TRBJ2-4 and V is TRBV28, with 10 bases aligning to TRBD2. There are 18 residues in the CDR3. Germline lookup yields CDR1 MDHEN and CDR2 SYDVKM. The junction had 13 bases not matched to a gene; V was cut back by 2 bases and J by 6 bases. For the CDR3, the DNA is TGTGCCAGCAGTTTAGCCCCACCTCTAGCGGGAGACGGAAACATTCAGTACTTC. Residues: CASSLAPPLAGDGNIQYF.